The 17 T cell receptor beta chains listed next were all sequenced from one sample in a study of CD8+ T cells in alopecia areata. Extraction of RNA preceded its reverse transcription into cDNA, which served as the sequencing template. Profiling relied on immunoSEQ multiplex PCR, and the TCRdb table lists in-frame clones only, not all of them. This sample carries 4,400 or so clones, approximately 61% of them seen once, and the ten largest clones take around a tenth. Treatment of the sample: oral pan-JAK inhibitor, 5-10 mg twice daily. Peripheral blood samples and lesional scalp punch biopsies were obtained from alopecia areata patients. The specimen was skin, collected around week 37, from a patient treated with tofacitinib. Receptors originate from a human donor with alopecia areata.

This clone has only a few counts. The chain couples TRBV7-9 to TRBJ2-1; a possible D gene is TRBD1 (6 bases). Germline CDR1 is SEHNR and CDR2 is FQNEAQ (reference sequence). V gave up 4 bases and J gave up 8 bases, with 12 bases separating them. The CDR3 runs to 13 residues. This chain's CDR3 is CASSSYAGDEQFF. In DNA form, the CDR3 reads TGTGCCAGCAGCTCCTACGCAGGGGATGAGCAGTTCTTC.

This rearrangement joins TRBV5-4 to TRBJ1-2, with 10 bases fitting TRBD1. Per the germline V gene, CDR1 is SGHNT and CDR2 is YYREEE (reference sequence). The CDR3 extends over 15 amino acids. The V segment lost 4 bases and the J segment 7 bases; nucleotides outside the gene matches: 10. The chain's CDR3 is CASSLGQGTGGGYTF. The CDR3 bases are TGTGCCAGCAGCCTGGGACAGGGGACGGGTGGTGGCTACACCTTC.

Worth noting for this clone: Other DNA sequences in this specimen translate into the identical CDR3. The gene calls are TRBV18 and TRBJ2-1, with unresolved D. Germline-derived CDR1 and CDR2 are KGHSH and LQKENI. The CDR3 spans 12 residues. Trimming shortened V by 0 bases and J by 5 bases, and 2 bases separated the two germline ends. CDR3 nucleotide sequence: TGTGCCAGCTCACCACCAGACAATGAGCAGTTCTTC. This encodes CASSPPDNEQFF.

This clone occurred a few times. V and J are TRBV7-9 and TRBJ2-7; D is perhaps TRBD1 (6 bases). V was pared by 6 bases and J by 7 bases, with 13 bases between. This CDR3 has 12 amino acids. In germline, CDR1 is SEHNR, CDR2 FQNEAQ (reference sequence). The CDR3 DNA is TGTGCCAGCAGACCAACGAGGGGGGAGCAGTACTTC. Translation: CASRPTRGEQYF.

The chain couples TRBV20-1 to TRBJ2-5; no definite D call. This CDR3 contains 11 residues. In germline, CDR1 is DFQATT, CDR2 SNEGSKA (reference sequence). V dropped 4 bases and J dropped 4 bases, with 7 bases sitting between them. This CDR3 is CSATWGETQYF. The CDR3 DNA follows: TGCAGTGCTACCTGGGGAGAGACCCAGTACTTC.

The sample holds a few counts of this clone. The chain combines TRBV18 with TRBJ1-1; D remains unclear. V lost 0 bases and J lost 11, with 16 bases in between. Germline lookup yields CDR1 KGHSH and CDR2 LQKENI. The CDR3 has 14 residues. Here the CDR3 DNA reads TGTGCCAGCTCACCACCGTTGGAACAGTGGCGGGCTTTCTTT. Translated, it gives CASSPPLEQWRAFF.

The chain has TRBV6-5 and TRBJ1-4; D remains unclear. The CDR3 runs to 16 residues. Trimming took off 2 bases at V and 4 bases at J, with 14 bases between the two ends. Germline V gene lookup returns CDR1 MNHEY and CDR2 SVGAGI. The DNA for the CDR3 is TGTGCCAGCAGTTACAATGCGGCAGCCCATAATGAAAAACTGTTTTTT. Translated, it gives CASSYNAAAHNEKLFF.

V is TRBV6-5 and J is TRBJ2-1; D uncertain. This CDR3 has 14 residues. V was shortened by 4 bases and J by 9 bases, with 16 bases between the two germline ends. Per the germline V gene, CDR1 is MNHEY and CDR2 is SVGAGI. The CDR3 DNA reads TGTGCCAGCAGTTTGCGATTTCCTGACACTGAGCAGTTCTTC. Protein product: CASSLRFPDTEQFF.

The CDR3 here is CASSAQGSNYEQYF. As DNA, the CDR3 is TGTGCCAGCAGTGCACAGGGGAGCAACTACGAGCAGTACTTC. This sequence joins TRBV2 and TRBJ2-7, with 7 bases that match TRBD1. CDR1 and CDR2 from the germline V gene are SNHLY and FYNNEI. The CDR3 loop spans 14 amino acids. J lost 3 bases, V lost 4 bases, and 6 bases had no gene match.

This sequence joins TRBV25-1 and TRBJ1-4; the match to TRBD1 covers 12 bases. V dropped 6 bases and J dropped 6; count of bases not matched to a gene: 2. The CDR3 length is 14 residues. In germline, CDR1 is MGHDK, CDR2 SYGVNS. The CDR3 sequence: CASRGQGADEKLFF. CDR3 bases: TGTGCCAGCAGGGGACAGGGGGCAGATGAAAAACTGTTTTTT.

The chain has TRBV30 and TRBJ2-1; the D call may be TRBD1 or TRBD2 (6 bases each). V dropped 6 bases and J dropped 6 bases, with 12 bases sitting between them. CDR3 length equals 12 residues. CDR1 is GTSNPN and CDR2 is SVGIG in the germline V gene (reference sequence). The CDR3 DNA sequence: TGTGCCTGCCAGACGGGGGCCAATGAGCAGTTCTTC. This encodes CACQTGANEQFF. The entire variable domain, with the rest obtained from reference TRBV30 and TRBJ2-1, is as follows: SQTIHQWPATLVQPVGSPLSLECTVEGTSNPNLYWYRQAAGRGLQLLFYSVGIGQISSEVPQNLSASRPQDRQFILSSKKLLLSDSGFYLCACQTGANEQFFGPGTRLTVL.

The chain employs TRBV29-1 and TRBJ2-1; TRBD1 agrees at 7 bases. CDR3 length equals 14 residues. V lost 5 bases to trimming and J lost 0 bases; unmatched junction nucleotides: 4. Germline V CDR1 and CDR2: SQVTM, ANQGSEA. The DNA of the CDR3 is TGCAGCGTTCCCAGGGGGAGCTCCTACAATGAGCAGTTCTTC. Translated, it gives CSVPRGSSYNEQFF.

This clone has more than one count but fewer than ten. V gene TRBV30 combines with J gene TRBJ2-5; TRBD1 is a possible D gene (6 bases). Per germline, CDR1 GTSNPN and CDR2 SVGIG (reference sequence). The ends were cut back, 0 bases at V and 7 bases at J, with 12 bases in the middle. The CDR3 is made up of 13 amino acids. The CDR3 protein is CAWSVGTSGTQYF. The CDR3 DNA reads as TGTGCCTGGAGTGTCGGGACATCCGGGACCCAGTACTTC.

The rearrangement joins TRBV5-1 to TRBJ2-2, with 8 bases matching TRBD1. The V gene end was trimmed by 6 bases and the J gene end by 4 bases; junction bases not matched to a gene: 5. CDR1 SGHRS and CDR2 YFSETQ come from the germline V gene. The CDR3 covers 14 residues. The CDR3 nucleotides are TGCGCCAGCACGACAGGGGAGGTCACCGGGGAGCTGTTTTTT. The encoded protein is CASTTGEVTGELFF.

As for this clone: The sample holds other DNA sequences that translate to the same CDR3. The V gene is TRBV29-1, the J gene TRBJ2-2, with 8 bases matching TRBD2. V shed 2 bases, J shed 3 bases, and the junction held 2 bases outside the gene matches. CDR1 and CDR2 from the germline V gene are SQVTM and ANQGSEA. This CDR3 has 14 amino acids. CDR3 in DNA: TGCAGCGTTGAACGGGGGGGGCACACCGGGGAGCTGTTTTTT. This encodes CSVERGGHTGELFF.

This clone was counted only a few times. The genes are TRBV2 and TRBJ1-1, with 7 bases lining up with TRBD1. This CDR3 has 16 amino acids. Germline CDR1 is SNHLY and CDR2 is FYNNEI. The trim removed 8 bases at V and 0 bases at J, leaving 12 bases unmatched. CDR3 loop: CASLGLLRGLNTEAFF. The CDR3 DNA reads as TGTGCCAGCCTGGGATTGCTAAGGGGGCTGAACACTGAAGCTTTCTTT.

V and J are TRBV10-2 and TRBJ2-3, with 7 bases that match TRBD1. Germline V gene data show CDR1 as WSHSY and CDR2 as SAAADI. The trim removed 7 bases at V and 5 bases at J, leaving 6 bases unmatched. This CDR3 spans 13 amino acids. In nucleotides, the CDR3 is TGCGCCAGCACGAGACAGGGTGAAGATACGCAGTATTTT. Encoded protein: CASTRQGEDTQYF.